This TCR beta chain was captured by sequencing in a study of blood T cell repertoires in COVID-19. Study details: Italy, Spain and the United States were the sources of the convalescent and acute COVID-19 samples.

CDR1 and CDR2 (germline): SQVTM, ANQGSEA. The CDR3 is 14 residues long. Unmatched junction bases numbered 7, after V lost 7 bases and J lost 6 bases. Sequencing was performed with immunoSEQ multiplex PCR; in TCRdb, only in-frame clones are kept and a portion is missing. The sample has about 200,000 clones; around 94% are singletons. The chain carries TRBV29-1 and TRBJ2-2; 11 bases fit TRBD1. The sequence derives from a man aged 25-40 years with COVID-19, enrolled during active disease. Sequencing used peripheral blood. CDR3 residues: CSAGGTGGPGELFF. The CDR3, as DNA: TGCAGCGCTGGGGGGACAGGGGGACCCGGGGAGCTGTTTTTT.